The present entry profiles one T cell receptor (beta chain) with its context. What this receptor recognizes is not known. Only one base separates this from a far larger clonotype, so it likely reflects a read error. Other nucleotide sequences from this sample produce the same CDR3. The record originates from a study of CD4 T cells in lung cancer (dated by TCRdb to between 2017 and 2020). As for the study more broadly: To find responses to candidate mutation-encoded neoepitopes, the study screened blood T cells from NSCLC patients and isolated neoantigen-specific CD4+ T-cell clones and TCRs. Lung adenocarcinoma or squamous cell carcinoma was present in the resected patients, who were aged 60 to 69 at blood donation and were mostly former smokers. Before blood donation, treatments including platinum chemotherapy had been received by the patients, and nivolumab or pembrolizumab had been received by some of the patients. Deep sequencing of TCRB was used to follow the frequency of neoantigen-specific clonotypes in tumor resections, non-adjacent lung and cultured T-cell products.

The paper as a whole reports these results and caveats: IFNgamma-sorted cells included nonspecific IFNgamma producers of unknown purity, so expanded lines ranged from monoclonal to oligoclonal. Rather than memory responses to the cancer, some blood-derived responses might reflect cross-reactivity or in vitro priming of naive T cells.

Based on the germline V gene, the CDR1 and CDR2 sequences are ENHRY and SYGVKD. The CDR3 sequence holds 15 residues, the cysteine and phenylalanine included. The retained sequence is limited to the CDR3, 45 bases, with the frame set at the first base. PBMCs were stimulated for approximately two weeks with mutant 27-mer peptides together with IL21, IL7, IL15 and IL2, and were then restimulated with autologous B cells pulsed with peptide. After restimulation with peptide-pulsed B cells, live IFNgamma-secreting T cells were sorted on a FACS Aria2 by cytokine capture. Sorted cells were expanded for roughly 13 to 22 days at limiting dilution, approximately 3 or 10 cells per well, with irradiated allogeneic PBMCs, phytohemagglutinin and IL2. Either peripheral blood samples or leukapheresis products were collected from the patients. Expanded lines were screened for antigen specificity by IFNgamma ELISA against autologous B cells pulsed with mutant peptides.

Libraries were prepared through the immunoSEQ multiplex PCR assay. Qiagen DNeasy or QIAamp micro DNA kits were used to isolate DNA, and the Adaptive Biotechnology human TCRB sequencing kit was used to sequence TCRB. An Illumina MiSeq was used to sequence the TCRB libraries. The published analysis was carried out like this. TCRB sequence data were analyzed using the kit provider's software, and tumor enrichment of clonotype templates was assessed with Fisher's exact test. TCRdb stores this immuneACCESS table with in-frame sequences only. Part of the clones is absent; in the studies checked, under half of the shortfall reflects unresolved V genes, and no reason is known for the rest. V and J calls and clone size are given by that table; D and trimming were obtained from the DNA. The sample table lists a few hundred clones, around 93% of them with a count of one. The top ten hold approximately 90% of the sample.

Sequenced sample: a CD4+ T cell line or clone grown in culture. The receptor's source is a woman aged 60-75 years with non-small cell lung cancer. Some clones in this sample may be carry-over from other donors' samples. Here the chain combines TRBV10-3 and TRBJ2-2; TRBD2 lines up with 10 middle nucleotides. The nucleotide sequence reads as follows: TGTGCCAGCAGTGGTAGCGGGGGGCACACCGGGGAGCTGTTTTTT. Its translation is CASSGSGGHTGELFF.